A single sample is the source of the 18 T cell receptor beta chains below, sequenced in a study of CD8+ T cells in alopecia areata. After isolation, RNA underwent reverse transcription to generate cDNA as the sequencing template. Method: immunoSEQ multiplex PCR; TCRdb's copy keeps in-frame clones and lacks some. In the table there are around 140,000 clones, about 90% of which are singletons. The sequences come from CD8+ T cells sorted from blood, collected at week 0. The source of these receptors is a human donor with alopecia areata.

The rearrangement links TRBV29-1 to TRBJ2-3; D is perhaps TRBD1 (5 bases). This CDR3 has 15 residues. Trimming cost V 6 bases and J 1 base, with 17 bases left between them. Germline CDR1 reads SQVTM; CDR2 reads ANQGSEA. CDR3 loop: CSVSTRVSRTDTQYF. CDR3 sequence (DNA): TGCAGCGTGAGCACCAGGGTTTCCCGCACAGATACGCAGTATTTT.

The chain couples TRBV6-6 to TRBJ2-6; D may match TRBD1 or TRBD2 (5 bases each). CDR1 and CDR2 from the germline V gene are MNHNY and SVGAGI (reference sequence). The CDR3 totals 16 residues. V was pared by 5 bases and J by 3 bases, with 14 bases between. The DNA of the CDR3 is TGTGCCAGCAGTCACGGAGAGGGGCTTGGGGCCAACGTCCTGACTTTC. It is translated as CASSHGEGLGANVLTF.

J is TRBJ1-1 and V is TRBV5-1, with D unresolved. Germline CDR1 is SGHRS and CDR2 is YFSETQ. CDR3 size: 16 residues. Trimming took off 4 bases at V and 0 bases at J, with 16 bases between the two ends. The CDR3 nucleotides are TGCGCCAGCAGCCCCGCGTTGGGCAGCATGAACACTGAAGCTTTCTTT. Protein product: CASSPALGSMNTEAFF.

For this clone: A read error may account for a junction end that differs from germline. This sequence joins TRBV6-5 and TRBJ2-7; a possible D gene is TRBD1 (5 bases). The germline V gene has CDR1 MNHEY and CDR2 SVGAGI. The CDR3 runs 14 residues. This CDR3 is CAGRLTDGSYEQYF. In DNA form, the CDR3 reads TGTGCCGGCAGGTTGACAGACGGGTCCTACGAGCAGTACTTC.

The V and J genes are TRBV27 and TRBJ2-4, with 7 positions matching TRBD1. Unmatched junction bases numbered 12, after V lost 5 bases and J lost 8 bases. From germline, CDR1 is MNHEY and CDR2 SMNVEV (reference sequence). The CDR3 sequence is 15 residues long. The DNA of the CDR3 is TGTGCCAGCAGTCCCTCTACATCCCAGGGGGACATTCAGTACTTC. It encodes CASSPSTSQGDIQYF.

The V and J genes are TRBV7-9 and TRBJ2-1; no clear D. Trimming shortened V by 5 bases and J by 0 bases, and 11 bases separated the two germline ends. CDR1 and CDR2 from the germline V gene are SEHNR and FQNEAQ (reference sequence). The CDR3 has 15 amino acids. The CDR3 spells CASSLRVSSYNEQFF. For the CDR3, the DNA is TGTGCCAGCAGCCTTCGGGTGAGCTCCTACAATGAGCAGTTCTTC. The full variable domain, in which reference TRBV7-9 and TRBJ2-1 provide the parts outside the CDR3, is DTGVSQNPRHKITKRGQNVTFRCDPISEHNRLYWYRQTLGQGPEFLTYFQNEAQLEKSRLLSDRFSAERPKGSFSTLEIQRTEQGDSAMYLCASSLRVSSYNEQFFGPGTRLTVL.

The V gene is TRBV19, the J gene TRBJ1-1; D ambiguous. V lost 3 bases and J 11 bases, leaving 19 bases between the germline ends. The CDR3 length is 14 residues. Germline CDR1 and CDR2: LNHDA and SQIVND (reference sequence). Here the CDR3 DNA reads TGTGCCAGTAGTATTGGAGTGGGCCCATCCGATGCTTTCTTT. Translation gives CASSIGVGPSDAFF.

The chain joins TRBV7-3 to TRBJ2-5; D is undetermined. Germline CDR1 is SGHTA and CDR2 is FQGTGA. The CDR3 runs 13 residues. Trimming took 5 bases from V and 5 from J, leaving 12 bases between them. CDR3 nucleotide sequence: TGTGCCAGCAGCCCCCGACCCTGGGAGACCCAGTACTTC. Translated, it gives CASSPRPWETQYF.

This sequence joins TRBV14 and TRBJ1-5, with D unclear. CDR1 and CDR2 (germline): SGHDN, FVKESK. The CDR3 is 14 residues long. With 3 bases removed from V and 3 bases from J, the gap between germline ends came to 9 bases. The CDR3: CASSQGVFNQPQHF. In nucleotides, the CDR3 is TGTGCCAGCAGCCAGGGAGTCTTCAATCAGCCCCAGCATTTT. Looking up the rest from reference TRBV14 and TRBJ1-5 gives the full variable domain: EAGVTQFPSHSVIEKGQTVTLRCDPISGHDNLYWYRRVMGKEIKFLLHFVKESKQDESGMPNNRFLAERTGGTYSTLKVQPAELEDSGVYFCASSQGVFNQPQHFGDGTRLSIL.

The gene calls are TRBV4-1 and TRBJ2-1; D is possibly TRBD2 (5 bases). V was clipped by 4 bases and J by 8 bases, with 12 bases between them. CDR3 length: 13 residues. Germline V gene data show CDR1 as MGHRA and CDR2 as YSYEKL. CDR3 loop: CASSLRVTDEQFF. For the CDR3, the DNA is TGCGCCAGCAGCCTGCGGGTAACGGATGAGCAGTTCTTC.

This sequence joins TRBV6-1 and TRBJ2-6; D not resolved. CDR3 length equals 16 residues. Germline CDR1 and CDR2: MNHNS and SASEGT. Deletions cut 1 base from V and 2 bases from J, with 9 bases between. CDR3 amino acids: CASSEDMGTGANVLTF. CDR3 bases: TGTGCCAGCAGTGAAGATATGGGGACTGGGGCCAACGTCCTGACTTTC.

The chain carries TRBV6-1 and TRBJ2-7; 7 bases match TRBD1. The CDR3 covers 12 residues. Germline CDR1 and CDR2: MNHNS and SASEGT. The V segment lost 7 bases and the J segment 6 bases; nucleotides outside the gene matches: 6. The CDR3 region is CASILHRGEQYF. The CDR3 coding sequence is TGTGCCAGCATACTTCACAGGGGCGAGCAGTACTTC.

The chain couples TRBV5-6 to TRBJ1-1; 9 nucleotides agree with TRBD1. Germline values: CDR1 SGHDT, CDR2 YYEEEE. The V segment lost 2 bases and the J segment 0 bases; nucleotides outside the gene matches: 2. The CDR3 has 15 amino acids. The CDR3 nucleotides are TGTGCCAGCAGCTTCCGGGACAGGGTGAACACTGAAGCTTTCTTT. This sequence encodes CASSFRDRVNTEAFF.

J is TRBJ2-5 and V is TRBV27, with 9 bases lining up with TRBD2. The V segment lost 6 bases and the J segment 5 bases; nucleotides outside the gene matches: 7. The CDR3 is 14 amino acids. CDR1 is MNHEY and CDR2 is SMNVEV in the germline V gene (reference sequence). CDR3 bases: TGTGCCAGCAGACCGGGACTAGCTGGGGAGACCCAGTACTTC. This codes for CASRPGLAGETQYF.

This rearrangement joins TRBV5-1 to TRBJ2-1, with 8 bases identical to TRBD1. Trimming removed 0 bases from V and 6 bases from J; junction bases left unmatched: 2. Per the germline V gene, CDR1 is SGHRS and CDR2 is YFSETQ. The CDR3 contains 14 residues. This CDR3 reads CASSLGQGSNEQFF. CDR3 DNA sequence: TGCGCCAGCAGCTTGGGACAGGGGAGCAATGAGCAGTTCTTC.

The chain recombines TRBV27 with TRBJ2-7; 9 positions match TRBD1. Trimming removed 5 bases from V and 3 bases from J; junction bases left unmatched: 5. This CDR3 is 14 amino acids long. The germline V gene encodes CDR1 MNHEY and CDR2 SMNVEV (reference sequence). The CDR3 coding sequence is TGTGCCAGCAGTCCGGACAGGGGCCTCTACGAGCAGTACTTC. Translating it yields CASSPDRGLYEQYF.

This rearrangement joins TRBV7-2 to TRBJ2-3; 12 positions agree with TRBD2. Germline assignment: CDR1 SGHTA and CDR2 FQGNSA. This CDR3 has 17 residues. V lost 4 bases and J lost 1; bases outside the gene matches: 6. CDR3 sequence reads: CASSSPSGGAGTDTQYF. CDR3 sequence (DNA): TGTGCCAGCAGCTCTCCTAGCGGGGGGGCCGGCACAGATACGCAGTATTTT.

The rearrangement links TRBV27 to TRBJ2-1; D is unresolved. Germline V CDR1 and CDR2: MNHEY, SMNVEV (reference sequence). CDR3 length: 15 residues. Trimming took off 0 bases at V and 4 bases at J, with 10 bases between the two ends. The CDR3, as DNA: TGTGCCAGCAGTTTATCGATAGGAAGTTACAATGAGCAGTTCTTC. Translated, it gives CASSLSIGSYNEQFF.